The rows below give T cell receptor beta chains drawn from one sample of a study of blood T cell repertoires in COVID-19. This table comes from immunoSEQ multiplex PCR, and its TCRdb copy is limited to in-frame clones, with some not included. This repertoire shows 400,000 or so clones, around 87% found once; its top ten account for roughly 1.9%. The sequenced sample consisted of PBMCs or T cells enriched from blood (not recorded which). These receptors were collected from a man in his forties in a cohort exposed to, infected with or recovered from COVID-19 (not recorded which). Each CDR3 is given without its conserved first and last residue. The D gene is left open where the match is weak. Where a row states a size, it is once, few, many or the class of an expanded clone; other rows omit it.

clone size	J gene	V gene	D gene	CDR3 protein
NA	TRBJ2-1	TRBV5-4	NA	ASSLDRNEQF
NA	TRBJ2-7	TRBV27	TRBD2	ASSFGLAGDEQY
once	TRBJ2-7	TRBV5-4	TRBD2	ASSPRTSGNSYEQY
NA	TRBJ2-7	TRBV3-1/TRBV3-2	NA	ASSQAAAVSSYEQY
NA	TRBJ2-5	TRBV20-1	TRBD2	SASSWGRGGETQY
once	TRBJ1-3	TRBV27	NA	ASSINRFLGNTIY
NA	TRBJ1-4	TRBV30	NA	AWTGPTNEKLF
NA	TRBJ1-2	TRBV28	TRBD1	ASRWTGRSYGYT
NA	TRBJ1-2	TRBV5-4	NA	ASSLAVSGSYGYT
NA	TRBJ1-6	TRBV3-1/TRBV3-2	TRBD1	ASSQQTGGVSPLH
NA	TRBJ2-1	TRBV14	TRBD2	ASSYAVGGSSYNEQF
NA	TRBJ1-5	TRBV3-1/TRBV3-2	TRBD1	ASSTGGQQPQH
NA	TRBJ1-4	TRBV5-1	TRBD1	ASMTGTGSEKLF
NA	TRBJ1-3	TRBV27	TRBD1	ASRSTGGSGNTIY